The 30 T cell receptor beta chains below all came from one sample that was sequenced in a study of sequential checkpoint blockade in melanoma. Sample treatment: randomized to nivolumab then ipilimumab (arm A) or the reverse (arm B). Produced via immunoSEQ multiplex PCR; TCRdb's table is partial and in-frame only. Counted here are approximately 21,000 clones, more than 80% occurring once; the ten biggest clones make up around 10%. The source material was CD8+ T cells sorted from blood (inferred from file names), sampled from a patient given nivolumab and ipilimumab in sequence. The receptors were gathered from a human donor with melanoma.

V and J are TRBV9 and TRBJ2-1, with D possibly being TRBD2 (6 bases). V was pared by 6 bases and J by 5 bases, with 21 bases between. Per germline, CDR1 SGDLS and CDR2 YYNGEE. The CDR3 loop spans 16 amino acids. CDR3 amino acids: CASTARTAGPDNEQFF. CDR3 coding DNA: TGTGCCAGCACCGCCCGGACGGCGGGACCTGACAATGAGCAGTTCTTC.

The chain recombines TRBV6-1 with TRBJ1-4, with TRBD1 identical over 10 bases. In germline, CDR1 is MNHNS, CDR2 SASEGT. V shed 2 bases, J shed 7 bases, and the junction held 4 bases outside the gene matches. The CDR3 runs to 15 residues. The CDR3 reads CASSERTGGSEKLFF. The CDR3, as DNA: TGTGCCAGCAGTGAAAGGACAGGGGGGAGTGAAAAACTGTTTTTT.

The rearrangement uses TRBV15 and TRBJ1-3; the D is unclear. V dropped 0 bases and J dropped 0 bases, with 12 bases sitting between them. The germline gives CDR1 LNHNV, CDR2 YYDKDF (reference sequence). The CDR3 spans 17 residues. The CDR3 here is CATSRDRLFSSGNTIYF. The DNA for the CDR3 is TGTGCCACCAGCAGAGATCGGTTGTTTAGCTCTGGAAACACCATATATTTT.

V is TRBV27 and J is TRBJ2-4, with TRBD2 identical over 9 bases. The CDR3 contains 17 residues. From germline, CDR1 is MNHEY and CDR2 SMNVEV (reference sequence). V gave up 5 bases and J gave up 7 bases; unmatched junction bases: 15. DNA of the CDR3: TGTGCCAGCAGTCCGATTGGGGGCGGGGGGGCCGGGAACATTCAGTACTTC. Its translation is CASSPIGGGGAGNIQYF.

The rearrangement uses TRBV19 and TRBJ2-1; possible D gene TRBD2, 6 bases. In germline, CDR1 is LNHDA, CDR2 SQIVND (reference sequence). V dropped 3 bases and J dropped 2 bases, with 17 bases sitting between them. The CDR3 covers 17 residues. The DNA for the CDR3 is TGTGCCAGTAGTATCGATGGGTTGCGGGAACCCTACAATGAGCAGTTCTTC. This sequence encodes CASSIDGLREPYNEQFF.

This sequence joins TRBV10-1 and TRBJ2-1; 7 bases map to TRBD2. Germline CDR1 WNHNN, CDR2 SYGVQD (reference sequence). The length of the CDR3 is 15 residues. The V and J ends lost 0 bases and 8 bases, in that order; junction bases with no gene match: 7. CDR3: CASSESMWGGDEQFF. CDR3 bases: TGCGCCAGCAGTGAGTCGATGTGGGGAGGGGATGAGCAGTTCTTC.

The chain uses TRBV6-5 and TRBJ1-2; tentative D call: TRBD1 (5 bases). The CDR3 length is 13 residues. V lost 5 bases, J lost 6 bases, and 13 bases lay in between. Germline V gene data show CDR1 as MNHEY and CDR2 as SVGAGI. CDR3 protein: CASSPDSANGYTF. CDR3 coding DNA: TGTGCCAGCAGTCCAGACAGTGCCAATGGCTACACCTTC.

The CDR3 sequence: CASSQQGGRNWDYGYTF. The CDR3 region has the DNA TGTGCCAGCTCACAACAGGGGGGCCGTAATTGGGACTATGGCTACACCTTC. The chain links TRBV18 to TRBJ1-2; 8 bases line up with TRBD1. The CDR3 contains 17 residues. Germline values: CDR1 KGHSH, CDR2 LQKENI. The trim removed 4 bases at V and 3 bases at J, leaving 13 bases unmatched.

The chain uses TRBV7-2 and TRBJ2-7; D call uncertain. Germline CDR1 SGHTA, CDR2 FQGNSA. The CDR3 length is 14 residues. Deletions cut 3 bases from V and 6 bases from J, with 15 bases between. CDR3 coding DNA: TGTGCCAGCAGCTTTTCGACACGCGCCGGCGAGCAGTACTTC. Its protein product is CASSFSTRAGEQYF.

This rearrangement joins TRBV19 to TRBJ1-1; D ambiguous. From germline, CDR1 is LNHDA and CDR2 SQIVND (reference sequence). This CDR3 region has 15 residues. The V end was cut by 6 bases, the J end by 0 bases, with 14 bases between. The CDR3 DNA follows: TGTGCCAGTAGCCCCAGAGGGATGGTGAACACTGAAGCTTTCTTT. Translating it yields CASSPRGMVNTEAFF.

In nucleotides, the CDR3 is TGTGCCAGCAGTAGCGACAGGTTCTACGAGCAGTACTTC. Protein sequence: CASSSDRFYEQYF. The chain couples TRBV28 to TRBJ2-7, with a possible D match to TRBD1 (6 bases). The germline CDR1 and CDR2 sequences are MDHEN and SYDVKM. The CDR3 is 13 residues long. V was clipped by 5 bases and J by 3 bases, with 11 bases between them.

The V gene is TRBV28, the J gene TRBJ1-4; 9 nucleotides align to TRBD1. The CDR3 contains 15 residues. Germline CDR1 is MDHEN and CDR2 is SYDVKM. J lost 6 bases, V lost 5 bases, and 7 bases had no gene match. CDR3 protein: CASSTNRGRDEKLFF. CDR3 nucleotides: TGTGCCAGCAGTACGAACAGGGGGCGCGATGAAAAACTGTTTTTT. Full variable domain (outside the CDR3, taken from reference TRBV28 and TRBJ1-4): DVKVTQSSRYLVKRTGEKVFLECVQDMDHENMFWYRQDPGLGLRLIYFSYDVKMKEKGDIPEGYSVSREKKERFSLILESASTNQTSMYLCASSTNRGRDEKLFFGSGTQLSVL.

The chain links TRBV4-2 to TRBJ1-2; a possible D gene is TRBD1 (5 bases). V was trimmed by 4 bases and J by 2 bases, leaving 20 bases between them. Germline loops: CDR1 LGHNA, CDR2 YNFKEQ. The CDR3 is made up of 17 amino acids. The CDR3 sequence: CASSLTPTAAPNYGYTF. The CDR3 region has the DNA TGTGCCAGCAGCCTTACCCCGACAGCCGCCCCCAACTATGGCTACACCTTC.

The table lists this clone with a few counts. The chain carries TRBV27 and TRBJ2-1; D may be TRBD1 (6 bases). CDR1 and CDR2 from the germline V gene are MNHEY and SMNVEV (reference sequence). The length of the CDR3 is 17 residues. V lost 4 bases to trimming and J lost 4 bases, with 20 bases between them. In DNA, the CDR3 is TGTGCCAGCAGTTCATTCGCAGAACAGGGACCATACAATGAGCAGTTCTTC. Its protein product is CASSSFAEQGPYNEQFF.

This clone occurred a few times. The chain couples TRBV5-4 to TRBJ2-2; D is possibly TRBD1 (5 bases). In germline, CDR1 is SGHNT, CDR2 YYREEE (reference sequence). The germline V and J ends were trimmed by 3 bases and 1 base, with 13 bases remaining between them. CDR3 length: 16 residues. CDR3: CASSYHTGLNTGELFF. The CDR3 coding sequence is TGTGCCAGCAGCTATCATACAGGTTTGAACACCGGGGAGCTGTTTTTT.

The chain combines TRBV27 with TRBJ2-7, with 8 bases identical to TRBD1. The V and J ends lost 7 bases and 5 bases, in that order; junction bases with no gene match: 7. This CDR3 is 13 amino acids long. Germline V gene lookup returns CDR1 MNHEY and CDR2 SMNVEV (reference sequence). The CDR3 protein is CASNPGGSDEQYF. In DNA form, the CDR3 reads TGTGCCAGCAACCCAGGGGGCAGCGACGAGCAGTACTTC.

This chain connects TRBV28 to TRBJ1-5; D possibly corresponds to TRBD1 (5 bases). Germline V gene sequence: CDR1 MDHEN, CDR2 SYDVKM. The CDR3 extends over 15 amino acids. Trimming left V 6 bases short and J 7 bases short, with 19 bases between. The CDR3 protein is CASRGPPWGVQPQHF. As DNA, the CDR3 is TGTGCCAGCAGAGGGCCCCCATGGGGGGTGCAGCCCCAGCATTTT.

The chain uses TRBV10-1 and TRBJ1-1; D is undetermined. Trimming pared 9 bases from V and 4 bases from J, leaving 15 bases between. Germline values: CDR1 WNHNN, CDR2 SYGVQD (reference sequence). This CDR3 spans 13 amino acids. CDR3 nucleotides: TGCGCCAGTCGATTGAGTCGGGGCACTGAAGCTTTCTTT. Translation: CASRLSRGTEAFF.

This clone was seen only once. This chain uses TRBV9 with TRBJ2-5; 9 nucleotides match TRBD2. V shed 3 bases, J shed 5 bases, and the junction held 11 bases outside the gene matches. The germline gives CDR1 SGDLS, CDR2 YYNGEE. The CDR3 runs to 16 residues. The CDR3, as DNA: TGTGCCAGCAGCGAGGGGGCGGGGGGGCCATTGGAGACCCAGTACTTC. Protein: CASSEGAGGPLETQYF.

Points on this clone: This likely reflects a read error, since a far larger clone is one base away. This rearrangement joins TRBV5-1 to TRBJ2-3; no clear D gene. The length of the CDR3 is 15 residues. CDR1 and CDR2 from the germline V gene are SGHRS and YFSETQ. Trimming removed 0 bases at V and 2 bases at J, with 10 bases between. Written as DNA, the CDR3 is TGCGCCAGCAGCTTGGCGTGGCAGTACACAGATACGCAGTATTTT. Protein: CASSLAWQYTDTQYF. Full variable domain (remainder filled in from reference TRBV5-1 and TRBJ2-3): KAGVTQTPRYLIKTRGQQVTLSCSPISGHRSVSWYQQTPGQGLQFLFEYFSETQRNKGNFPGRFSGRQFSNSRSEMNVSTLELGDSALYLCASSLAWQYTDTQYFGPGTRLTVL.

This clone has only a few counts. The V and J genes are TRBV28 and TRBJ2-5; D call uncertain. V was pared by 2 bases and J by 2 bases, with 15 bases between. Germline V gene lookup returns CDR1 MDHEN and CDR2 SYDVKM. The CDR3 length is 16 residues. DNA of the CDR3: TGTGCCAGCAGTTTAACCGAACTGACTGGTCAAGAGACCCAGTACTTC. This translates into CASSLTELTGQETQYF.

DNA of the CDR3: TGTGCCTGCTTCCCTGGGCCAGCGAACACCGGGGAGCTGTTTTTT. Protein product: CACFPGPANTGELFF. The V call is TRBV30, the J call TRBJ2-2, with unresolved D. V lost 6 bases and J 0 bases, leaving 14 bases between the germline ends. This CDR3 contains 15 residues. Looked up from germline, CDR1 is GTSNPN and CDR2 is SVGIG (reference sequence).

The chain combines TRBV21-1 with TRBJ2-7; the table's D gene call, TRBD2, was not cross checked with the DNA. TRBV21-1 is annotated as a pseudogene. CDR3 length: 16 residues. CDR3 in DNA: TGTGCCAGCAGCAAATGGTACTCGTCCCCCCGTCGCGAGCAGTACTTC. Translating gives CASSKWYSSPRREQYF.

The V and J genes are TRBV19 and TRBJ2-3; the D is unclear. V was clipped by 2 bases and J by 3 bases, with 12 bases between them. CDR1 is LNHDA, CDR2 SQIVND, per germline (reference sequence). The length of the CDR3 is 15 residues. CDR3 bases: TGTGCCAGTAGTATAAGACAAGTTGGAACAGATACGCAGTATTTT. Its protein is CASSIRQVGTDTQYF.

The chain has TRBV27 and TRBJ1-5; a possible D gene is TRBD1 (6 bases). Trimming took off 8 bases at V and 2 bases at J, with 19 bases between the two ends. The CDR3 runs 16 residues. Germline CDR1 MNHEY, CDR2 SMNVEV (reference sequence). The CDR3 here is CASGFTGSGGNQPQHF. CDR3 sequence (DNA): TGTGCCAGCGGATTTACAGGGTCTGGCGGCAATCAGCCCCAGCATTTT.

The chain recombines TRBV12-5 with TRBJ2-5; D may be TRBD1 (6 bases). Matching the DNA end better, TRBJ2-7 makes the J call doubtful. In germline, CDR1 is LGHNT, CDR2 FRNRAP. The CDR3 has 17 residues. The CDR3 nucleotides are TGTGCTAGTGGTTTACGAGAAGAGACAGGATACTCCTACGAGCAGTACTTC. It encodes CASGLREETGYSYEQYF.

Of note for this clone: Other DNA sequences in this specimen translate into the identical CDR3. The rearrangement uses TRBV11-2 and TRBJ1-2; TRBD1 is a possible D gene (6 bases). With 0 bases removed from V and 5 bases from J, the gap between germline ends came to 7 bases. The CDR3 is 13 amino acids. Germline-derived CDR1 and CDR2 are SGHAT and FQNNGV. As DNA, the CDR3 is TGTGCCAGCAGCTTAGAAGGGGGTTATGGCTACACCTTC. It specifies CASSLEGGYGYTF.

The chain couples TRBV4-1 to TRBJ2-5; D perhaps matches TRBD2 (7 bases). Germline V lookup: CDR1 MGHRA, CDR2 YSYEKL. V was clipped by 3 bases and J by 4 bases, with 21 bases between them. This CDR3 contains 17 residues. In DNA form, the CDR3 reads TGCGCCAGCAGCCAGACCCCCCCGGGGGGCACGGGAGAGACCCAGTACTTC. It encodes CASSQTPPGGTGETQYF.

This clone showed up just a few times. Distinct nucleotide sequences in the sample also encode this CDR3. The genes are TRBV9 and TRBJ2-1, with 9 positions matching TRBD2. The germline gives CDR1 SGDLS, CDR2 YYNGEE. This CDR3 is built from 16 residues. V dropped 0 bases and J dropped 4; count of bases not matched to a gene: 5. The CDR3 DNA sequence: TGTGCCAGCAGCGTAGTGTTAGCGGGAGCTTACAATGAGCAGTTCTTC. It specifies CASSVVLAGAYNEQFF.

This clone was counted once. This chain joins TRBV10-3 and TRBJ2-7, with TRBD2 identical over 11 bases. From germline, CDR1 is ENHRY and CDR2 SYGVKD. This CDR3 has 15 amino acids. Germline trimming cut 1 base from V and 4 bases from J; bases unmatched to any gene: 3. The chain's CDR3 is CAISEFSSGRYEQYF. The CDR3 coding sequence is TGTGCCATCAGTGAGTTCTCTAGCGGGAGGTACGAGCAGTACTTC.